This T cell receptor (beta chain) came from a study of blood T cells in healthy people across ages. Sample-barcoded 5' priming and a J-beta primer mix drove a second PCR of roughly 7 to 11 cycles. TCRdb called the 5' RACE reads again in MiXCR, with one record for every CDR3 protein. This sample carries 650,000 to 1,000,000 distinct CDR3 sequences, 35% to 40% of them seen once, and the ten largest clones take roughly 13%. Germline V CDR1 and CDR2: SNHLY, FYNNEI. The CDR3 runs 12 residues. The ends were cut back, 6 bases at V and 8 bases at J, with 13 bases in the middle. Material: blood. The chain couples TRBV2 to TRBJ1-2; tentative D call: TRBD1 (5 bases). The sequence was collected from a man aged 18 to 30 in good health. In DNA, the CDR3 is TGTGCCAGCAGGGGGGACGAAGACGGCTACACCTTC. The encoded protein is CASRGDEDGYTF.